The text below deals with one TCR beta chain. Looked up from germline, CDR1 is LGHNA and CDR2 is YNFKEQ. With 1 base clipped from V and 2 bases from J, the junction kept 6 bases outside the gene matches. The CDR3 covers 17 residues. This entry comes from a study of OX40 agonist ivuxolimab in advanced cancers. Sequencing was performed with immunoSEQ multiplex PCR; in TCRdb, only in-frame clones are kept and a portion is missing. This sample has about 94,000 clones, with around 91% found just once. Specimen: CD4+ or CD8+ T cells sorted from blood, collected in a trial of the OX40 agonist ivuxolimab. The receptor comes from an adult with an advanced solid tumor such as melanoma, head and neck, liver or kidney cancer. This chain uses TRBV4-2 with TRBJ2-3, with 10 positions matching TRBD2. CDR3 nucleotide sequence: TGTGCCAGCAGCCAAGGTCTGAGCGGGAGGGCCACAGATACGCAGTATTTT. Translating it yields CASSQGLSGRATDTQYF.